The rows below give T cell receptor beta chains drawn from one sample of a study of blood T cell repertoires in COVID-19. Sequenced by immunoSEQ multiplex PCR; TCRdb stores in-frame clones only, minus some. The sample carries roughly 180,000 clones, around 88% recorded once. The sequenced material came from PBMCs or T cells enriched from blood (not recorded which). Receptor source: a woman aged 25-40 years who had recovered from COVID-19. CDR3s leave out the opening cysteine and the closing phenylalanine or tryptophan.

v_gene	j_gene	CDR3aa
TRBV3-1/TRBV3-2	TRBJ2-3	ASSQDLGQGGTDTQY
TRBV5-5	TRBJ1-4	ASSGGTGETNEKLF
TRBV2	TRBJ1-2	ASKASSGTVYGYT
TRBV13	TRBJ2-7	ASSSTSGRAYEQY
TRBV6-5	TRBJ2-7	ASSYSLRLAGYEQY
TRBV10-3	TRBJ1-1	ATDPATGGNTEAF
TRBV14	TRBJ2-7	ASSQGTSSEQY
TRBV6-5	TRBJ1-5	ASSWDRDQPQH
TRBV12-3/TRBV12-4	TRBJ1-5	AGADNSNQPQH
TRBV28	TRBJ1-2	ASSSTGGGYGYT
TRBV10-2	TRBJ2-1	ASSRSSYNEQF
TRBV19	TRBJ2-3	ASRFSGRGVDTQY
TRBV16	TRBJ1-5	ASSPEGQGDQPQH
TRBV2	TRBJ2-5	ASSVGGRSETQY
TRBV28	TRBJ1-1	ASSGMGQGFTEAF
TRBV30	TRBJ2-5	AWSVIPPTSGRWETQY
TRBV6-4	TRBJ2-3	ASSEQTSGRDTQY
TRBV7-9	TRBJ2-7	ASSLPGLLYEQY
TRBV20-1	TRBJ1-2	SARSGYT
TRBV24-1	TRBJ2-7	ATSDTGDRSKSYEQY
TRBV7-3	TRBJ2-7	ASSLGLAGAYEQY
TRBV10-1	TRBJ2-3	ASSDPVLAELTDTQY
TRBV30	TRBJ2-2	AWNSRANTGELF
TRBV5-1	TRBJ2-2	ASSSRTGTGELF
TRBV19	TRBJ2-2	ASITWEYGTGELF
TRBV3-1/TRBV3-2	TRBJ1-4	ASSQETYATNEKLF
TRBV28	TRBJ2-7	ASSLYASGRASSLEQY
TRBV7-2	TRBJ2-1	ASSLGQTSGSDEQF
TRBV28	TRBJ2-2	ASSLLTSGFSTGELF
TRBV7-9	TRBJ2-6	ASSGKDSYSGANVLT
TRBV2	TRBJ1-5	ASGYDRASNQPQH
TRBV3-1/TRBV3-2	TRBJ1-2	ASSQDQGVRGYT
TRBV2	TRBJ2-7	AGRYGYEQY
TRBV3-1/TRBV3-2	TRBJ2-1	ASSPGLAGVGSYNEQF
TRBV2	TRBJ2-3	ATKGDSGGTQY
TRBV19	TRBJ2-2	ASIPEAINTGELF
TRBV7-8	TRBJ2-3	ASSRPIVADTQY
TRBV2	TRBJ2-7	ASSERGASSYEQY
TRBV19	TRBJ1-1	ASRARAF
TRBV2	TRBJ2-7	ASSNSGRTVSYEQY
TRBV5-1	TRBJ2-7	ASSPLSSYEQY
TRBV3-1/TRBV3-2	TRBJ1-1	ASSVKDRNTEAF
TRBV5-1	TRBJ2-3	ASKLSTSGGTDTQY
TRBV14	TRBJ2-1	ASSPGFLAGAGEQF
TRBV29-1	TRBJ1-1	SGAGVGTEAF
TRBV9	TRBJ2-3	ASSVGGGGLATDTQY
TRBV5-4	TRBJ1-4	ASSPGQGSEKLF
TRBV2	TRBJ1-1	ASSEGTLEAF
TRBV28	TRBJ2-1	ASSFIIDSSYNEQF
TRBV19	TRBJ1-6	ASSTTTNNSPLH